These 30 T cell receptor beta chains originate from one sample sequenced in a study of blood T cell repertoires in COVID-19. Assay: immunoSEQ multiplex PCR; the TCRdb copy retains only in-frame clones and omits some. The profile shows approximately 170,000 clones, 83% of them singletons. Sequencing was done on a sample of peripheral blood. The source is an elderly woman with acute or convalescent COVID-19.

V gene TRBV4-2 combines with J gene TRBJ2-7, with 9 nucleotides matching TRBD1. Germline-derived CDR1 and CDR2 are LGHNA and YNFKEQ. This CDR3 has 15 residues. The J segment lost 2 bases and the V segment lost 4 bases, leaving 6 bases of the junction unmatched. CDR3 bases: TGTGCCAGCAGCCGACCGGGACAGGGACCCTACGAGCAGTACTTC. Its protein is CASSRPGQGPYEQYF.

The V call is TRBV15, the J call TRBJ2-3; 8 bases are a match to TRBD2. The CDR3 runs to 16 residues. The germline V gene encodes CDR1 LNHNV and CDR2 YYDKDF (reference sequence). V shed 4 bases, J shed 2 bases, and the junction held 8 bases outside the gene matches. The CDR3 DNA follows: TGTGCCACCAGCACTCCCTGGCGGGGGGACACAGATACGCAGTATTTT. Its protein is CATSTPWRGDTDTQYF.

This clone is a singleton in its sample. The chain links TRBV28 to TRBJ2-5; tentatively, D is TRBD1 (6 bases). This CDR3 has 14 amino acids. Germline V CDR1 and CDR2: MDHEN, SYDVKM. The ends were cut back, 10 bases at V and 5 bases at J, with 20 bases in the middle. Here the CDR3 reads CATQQAGGVETQYF. The DNA for the CDR3 is TGTGCCACCCAGCAGGCTGGGGGCGTGGAGACCCAGTACTTC.

This clone was seen only a few times. V usage is TRBV27 and J usage is TRBJ2-7; 8 bases map to TRBD1. This CDR3 is built from 14 residues. CDR1 is MNHEY and CDR2 is SMNVEV in the germline V gene (reference sequence). V lost 4 bases to trimming and J lost 2 bases; unmatched junction nucleotides: 4. The CDR3 coding sequence is TGTGCCAGCAGTTACCAGACAGGGGCCTACGAGCAGTACTTC. Protein product: CASSYQTGAYEQYF.

The V and J genes are TRBV3-1 (or the pseudogene TRBV3-2) and TRBJ2-5, with 9 bases fitting TRBD1. Germline assignment: CDR1 LGHDT and CDR2 YNNKEL (reference sequence). The CDR3 sequence is 15 residues long. The junction had 6 bases not matched to a gene; V was cut back by 2 bases and J by 5 bases. The CDR3 nucleotides are TGTGCCAGCAGCCAACCCGGACAGGGGCGGGAGACCCAGTACTTC. Protein: CASSQPGQGRETQYF.

The CDR3 reads CSVYRDRAFGGELFF. The CDR3 bases are TGCAGCGTCTACCGGGACAGGGCTTTTGGCGGGGAGCTGTTTTTT. The rearrangement uses TRBV29-1 and TRBJ2-2, with 9 bases that match TRBD1. V gave up 6 bases and J gave up 7 bases; unmatched junction bases: 12. CDR3 length equals 15 residues. The germline gives CDR1 SQVTM, CDR2 ANQGSEA.

This clone was seen more than once but under ten times. The gene calls are TRBV19 and TRBJ1-5; D is unclear. Looked up from germline, CDR1 is LNHDA and CDR2 is SQIVND (reference sequence). The germline V and J ends were trimmed by 2 bases and 7 bases, with 21 bases remaining between them. The CDR3 is 17 amino acids. The CDR3 DNA is TGTGCCAGTAGTATAATTAAGTTGGGCGGGCAAGGGCAGCCCCAGCATTTT. This encodes CASSIIKLGGQGQPQHF.

This clone was observed a single time. The CDR3 sequence is CASSLGPGTGYTF. CDR3 bases: TGTGCCAGCAGCTTAGGTCCAGGGACAGGCTACACCTTC. The rearrangement joins TRBV7-2 to TRBJ1-2, with a possible D match to TRBD1 (6 bases). Germline CDR1 is SGHTA and CDR2 is FQGNSA. With 1 base removed from V and 8 bases from J, the gap between germline ends came to 11 bases. This CDR3 has 13 amino acids. The whole variable domain, remainder taken from reference TRBV7-2 and TRBJ1-2, is GAGVSQSPSNKVTEKGKDVELRCDPISGHTALYWYRQSLGQGLEFLIYFQGNSAPDKSGLPSDRFSAERTGGSVSTLTIQRTQQEDSAVYLCASSLGPGTGYTFGSGTRLTVV.

The gene calls are TRBV19 and TRBJ1-5, with 10 positions matching TRBD1. Per germline, CDR1 LNHDA and CDR2 SQIVND (reference sequence). The CDR3 runs 16 residues. J was trimmed by 7 bases and V by 7 bases; bases with no gene match: 13. CDR3 coding DNA: TGTGCCAGTACCAAAGGGGACAGGGGCGCAGGACAGCCCCAGCATTTT. Protein sequence: CASTKGDRGAGQPQHF.

The chain couples TRBV7-8 to TRBJ1-1; 7 bases agree with TRBD1. After removal of 5 bases from V and 0 bases from J, the junction contained 6 bases not matched to a gene. The CDR3 extends over 15 amino acids. Per germline, CDR1 SGHVS and CDR2 FQNEAQ. This CDR3 reads CASSTRQGMNTEAFF. In nucleotides, the CDR3 is TGTGCCAGCAGCACCAGACAGGGCATGAACACTGAAGCTTTCTTT.

This clone was observed a handful of times. J is TRBJ1-6 and V is TRBV6-5; D is perhaps TRBD1 (5 bases). The germline V and J ends were trimmed by 6 bases and 8 bases, with 14 bases remaining between them. Germline-derived CDR1 and CDR2 are MNHEY and SVGAGI. This CDR3 comprises 14 residues. CDR3 bases: TGTGCCAGCAGGGCGGGGGTTGGTCATTCACCCCTCCACTTT. Translation gives CASRAGVGHSPLHF.

The J gene is TRBJ2-7, the V gene TRBV28, with D possibly TRBD2 on 5 matching bases. V was shortened by 2 bases and J by 5 bases, with 7 bases between the two germline ends. The CDR3 extends over 12 amino acids. Germline CDR1 is MDHEN and CDR2 is SYDVKM. The CDR3 sequence is CASSLGGNEQYF. The DNA of the CDR3 is TGTGCCAGCAGTTTAGGAGGTAACGAGCAGTACTTC.

This clone came up a few times. The V call is TRBV19, the J call TRBJ2-5; TRBD1 agrees at 8 bases. Per germline, CDR1 LNHDA and CDR2 SQIVND (reference sequence). After removal of 6 bases from V and 5 bases from J, the junction contained 11 bases not matched to a gene. CDR3 size: 15 residues. CDR3 nucleotide sequence: TGTGCCAGTAGCAGACAGGGGAGAGGCGGTGAGACCCAGTACTTC. This encodes CASSRQGRGGETQYF.

V is TRBV27 and J is TRBJ2-3, with D possibly TRBD1 on 5 matching bases. Germline V gene data show CDR1 as MNHEY and CDR2 as SMNVEV (reference sequence). The CDR3 length is 13 residues. The ends were cut back, 6 bases at V and 6 bases at J, with 13 bases in the middle. The CDR3 nucleotides read TGTGCCAGCAGCGCCCGACAGTTCGATACGCAGTATTTT. Residues: CASSARQFDTQYF.

This clone showed up just once. This chain uses TRBV7-2 with TRBJ2-6; no reliable D call. CDR1 and CDR2 from the germline V gene are SGHTA and FQGNSA. The CDR3 contains 15 residues. V was clipped by 5 bases and J by 0 bases, with 8 bases between them. The chain's CDR3 is CASSRSHSGANVLTF. The CDR3 bases are TGTGCCAGCAGCCGGAGCCACTCTGGGGCCAACGTCCTGACTTTC.

The V and J genes are TRBV21-1 and TRBJ2-7; the table's D gene call, TRBD2, was not cross checked with the DNA. TRBV21-1 is a listed pseudogene. This CDR3 has 12 amino acids. The CDR3 DNA sequence: TGTGCCAGCGGGAGTGAGATTGAAGAGCAGTACTTC. Encoded protein: CASGSEIEEQYF.

This chain uses TRBV29-1 with TRBJ1-2; no clear D gene. The CDR3 is 13 residues long. Germline assignment: CDR1 SQVTM and CDR2 ANQGSEA. V lost 0 bases and J lost 8, with 13 bases in between. For the CDR3, the DNA is TGCAGCGTTGAAGATCAGTCCTTCAGGGGCTACACCTTC. This encodes CSVEDQSFRGYTF.

This sequence joins TRBV3-1 (or the pseudogene TRBV3-2) and TRBJ2-1; TRBD2 aligns across 7 bases. This CDR3 has 11 residues. J was trimmed by 10 bases and V by 7 bases; bases with no gene match: 4. Germline CDR1 is LGHDT and CDR2 is YNNKEL (reference sequence). As DNA, the CDR3 is TGTGCCAGCAATCAGGGAGGGGAGCAGTTCTTC. Translating gives CASNQGGEQFF.

This clone has only a few counts. This chain connects TRBV30 to TRBJ1-5; D ambiguous. CDR3 length: 16 amino acids. V was pared by 3 bases and J by 5 bases, with 20 bases between. Per germline, CDR1 GTSNPN and CDR2 SVGIG (reference sequence). The CDR3 is CAWSGNEDPSHQPQHF. In DNA form, the CDR3 reads TGTGCCTGGAGCGGAAACGAGGATCCCTCCCATCAGCCCCAGCATTTT.

The genes are TRBV27 and TRBJ2-7; no clear D gene. The CDR3 has 13 amino acids. In germline, CDR1 is MNHEY, CDR2 SMNVEV (reference sequence). Between the trimmed V and J ends, which lost 5 bases and 4 bases, there was a span of 12 bases. CDR3 sequence: CASSPVGEYEQYF. DNA for the CDR3: TGTGCCAGCAGTCCCGTCGGAGAGTACGAGCAGTACTTC.

This chain's CDR3 is CSVGHLNYGYTF. The DNA for the CDR3 is TGCAGCGTTGGACACCTTAACTATGGCTACACCTTC. J is TRBJ1-2 and V is TRBV29-1; no definite D call. V lost 4 bases and J lost 1, with 7 bases in between. CDR3 length: 12 amino acids. Per germline, CDR1 SQVTM and CDR2 ANQGSEA.

The chain uses TRBV19 and TRBJ1-1; 10 positions agree with TRBD1. Germline assignment: CDR1 LNHDA and CDR2 SQIVND (reference sequence). V shed 7 bases and J 5 bases; nucleotides not matched to a gene: 10. CDR3 size: 15 residues. The CDR3 is CASTSTGGGRTEAFF. DNA of the CDR3: TGTGCCAGTACCTCGACAGGGGGCGGGAGGACTGAAGCTTTCTTT.

This clone was picked up a small number of times. The CDR3 reads CASSIADTQYF. CDR3 sequence (DNA): TGTGCCAGCAGCATCGCAGATACGCAGTATTTT. V usage is TRBV9 and J usage is TRBJ2-3; D is unresolved. CDR1 SGDLS and CDR2 YYNGEE come from the germline V gene. The CDR3 is 11 amino acids. Trimming took 4 bases from V and 4 from J, leaving 4 bases between them.

The chain combines TRBV11-3 with TRBJ2-1, with D possibly matching TRBD1 (5 bases). The germline CDR1 and CDR2 sequences are SGHNT and YENEEA. V dropped 6 bases and J dropped 9 bases, with 15 bases sitting between them. The CDR3 sequence is 13 residues long. CDR3 nucleotide sequence: TGTGCCAGCAGTCCAGGGTTTCAGGGTGAGCAGTTCTTC. It encodes CASSPGFQGEQFF.

The chain carries TRBV7-9 and TRBJ1-1; tentative D call: TRBD1 (6 bases). Germline assignment: CDR1 SEHNR and CDR2 FQNEAQ (reference sequence). V was cut by 5 bases and J by 4 bases, with 11 bases left in between. The CDR3 contains 13 residues. The CDR3 reads CASSQTDSTEAFF. CDR3 DNA: TGTGCCAGCAGCCAGACGGACAGCACTGAAGCTTTCTTT. Looking up the rest from reference TRBV7-9 and TRBJ1-1 gives the full variable domain: DTGVSQNPRHKITKRGQNVTFRCDPISEHNRLYWYRQTLGQGPEFLTYFQNEAQLEKSRLLSDRFSAERPKGSFSTLEIQRTEQGDSAMYLCASSQTDSTEAFFGQGTRLTVV.

The rearrangement uses TRBV11-2 and TRBJ2-7; D may be TRBD2 (7 bases). Per the germline V gene, CDR1 is SGHAT and CDR2 is FQNNGV. CDR3 length: 14 residues. Trimming took 2 bases from V and 2 from J, leaving 10 bases between them. The CDR3 sequence is CASSLWGGPYEQYF. In DNA form, the CDR3 reads TGTGCCAGCAGCTTATGGGGGGGCCCCTACGAGCAGTACTTC.

The chain joins TRBV28 to TRBJ1-1; 8 nucleotides line up with TRBD1. The trim removed 6 bases at V and 5 bases at J, leaving 5 bases unmatched. CDR1 is MDHEN and CDR2 is SYDVKM in the germline V gene. This CDR3 has 13 amino acids. The CDR3: CASRDRGRTEAFF. DNA of the CDR3: TGTGCCAGCAGAGACAGGGGAAGGACTGAAGCTTTCTTT.

This chain joins TRBV6-5 and TRBJ2-5, with 8 nucleotides matching TRBD1. The CDR3 spans 14 residues. Germline-derived CDR1 and CDR2 are MNHEY and SVGAGI. Germline trimming cut 5 bases from V and 3 bases from J; bases unmatched to any gene: 5. This chain's CDR3 is CASSLWTGKETQYF. In nucleotides, the CDR3 is TGTGCCAGCAGTCTATGGACAGGGAAAGAGACCCAGTACTTC.

V and J are TRBV6-2 or TRBV6-3 and TRBJ2-7, with 9 positions matching TRBD2. This CDR3 spans 15 amino acids. The trim removed 6 bases at V and 4 bases at J, leaving 10 bases unmatched. From germline, CDR1 is MNHEY and CDR2 SVGEGT. CDR3: CASSPRGAGGYEQYF. In DNA, the CDR3 is TGTGCCAGCAGCCCCCGGGGAGCGGGAGGATACGAGCAGTACTTC.

The gene calls are TRBV28 and TRBJ1-5; a possible D gene is TRBD1 (5 bases). Germline V gives CDR1 MDHEN, CDR2 SYDVKM. This CDR3 comprises 15 residues. Deletions cut 6 bases from V and 1 base from J, with 13 bases between. This CDR3 reads CASRHTRGSNQPQHF. Written as DNA, the CDR3 is TGTGCCAGCAGACATACTCGGGGGAGCAATCAGCCCCAGCATTTT.